This entry features one T cell receptor (beta chain) sequence. The draw of peripheral blood yielded about 9.4 milliliters from each donor. The data originate from a study of blood T cells in healthy people across ages. Then a second PCR, running about 7 to 11 cycles, was carried out with a sample-barcoded 5' primer and a J-beta primer mix. Each TCR beta cDNA got a 12-nucleotide random molecular identifier. TCRdb ran MiXCR on the 5' RACE reads and lists one entry per CDR3 protein. The table has some 1,800,000 distinct CDR3 sequences, around 42% seen once. Trimming cost V 1 base and J 3 bases, with 12 bases left between them. The CDR3 length is 15 residues. The germline V gene has CDR1 MGHRA and CDR2 YSYEKL.

The sequence came from a human donor in good health. The V and J genes are TRBV4-1 and TRBJ1-2; tentative D call: TRBD1 (5 bases). The source material was blood. CDR3 nucleotide sequence: TGCGCCAGCAGCCAAGGGGGGAGTCGCGACTATGGCTACACCTTC. Translation: CASSQGGSRDYGYTF.